What follows are 18 T cell receptor beta chains derived from one specimen sequenced in a study of shared clonotypes between healthy human individuals. CD45RO-negative cells were positively selected for CCR7, leaving out terminally differentiated effector memory CD45RA+ cells. This table comes from immunoSEQ multiplex PCR, and its TCRdb copy is limited to in-frame clones, with some not included. The table shows more than 2 million clones, with less than 95% occurring only once. Sequencing was carried out using naive CD8+ T cells sorted from blood. The source is a man aged 18 to 29 in good health.

The chain recombines TRBV11-3 with TRBJ2-2; no definite D call. Between the trimmed V and J ends, which lost 2 bases and 4 bases, there was a span of 8 bases. The CDR3 totals 14 residues. Germline CDR1 is SGHNT and CDR2 is YENEEA. CDR3 coding DNA: TGTGCCAGCAGCTTAAGTCCTGGCACCGGGGAGCTGTTTTTT. The encoded protein is CASSLSPGTGELFF.

The CDR3 sequence: CASRHYFYTF. Here the CDR3 DNA reads TGTGCCAGCCGCCATTACTTCTACACCTTC. The chain carries TRBV19 and TRBJ1-2; no definite D call. Germline loops: CDR1 LNHDA, CDR2 SQIVND (reference sequence). Trimming cost V 9 bases and J 10 bases, with 12 bases left between them. The CDR3 is 10 residues long. Filled out from reference TRBV19 and TRBJ1-2, the complete variable domain reads DGGITQSPKYLFRKEGQNVTLSCEQNLNHDAMYWYRQDPGQGLRLIYYSQIVNDFQKGDIAEGYSVSREKKESFPLTVTSAQKNPTAFYLCASRHYFYTFGSGTRLTVV.

The V and J genes are TRBV27 and TRBJ1-3; maybe TRBD1 (5 bases). Trimming left V 6 bases short and J 6 bases short, with 15 bases between. The CDR3 is made up of 14 amino acids. Germline lookup yields CDR1 MNHEY and CDR2 SMNVEV (reference sequence). This chain's CDR3 is CASSQNGGTNTIYF. Written as DNA, the CDR3 is TGTGCCAGCAGCCAGAACGGGGGTACAAACACCATATATTTT.

With regard to this clone: The sample carries other DNA sequences with the same CDR3. This chain uses TRBV30 with TRBJ2-1; 9 nucleotides match TRBD2. Germline CDR1 GTSNPN, CDR2 SVGIG (reference sequence). V gave up 1 base and J gave up 8 bases; unmatched junction bases: 0. This CDR3 is built from 12 residues. CDR3 nucleotide sequence: TGTGCCTGGAGTGGCGGGGGGGATGAGCAGTTCTTC. Residues: CAWSGGGDEQFF.

CDR3 in DNA: TGTGCCAGCAGCTTTTTGGCCCGGGAGCAGTACTTC. Translating gives CASSFLAREQYF. This chain connects TRBV7-6 to TRBJ2-7; D gene uncertain. The germline V gene has CDR1 SGHVS and CDR2 FNYEAQ. The V and J ends lost 3 bases and 7 bases respectively, with 10 bases between them. The CDR3 extends over 12 amino acids.

The V call is TRBV5-4, the J call TRBJ2-2; 9 bases map to TRBD1. J lost 7 bases, V lost 4 bases, and 8 bases had no gene match. There are 15 residues in the CDR3. Germline V gene sequence: CDR1 SGHNT, CDR2 YYREEE (reference sequence). CDR3 DNA: TGTGCCAGCAGCGGGGACAGGGAAAGAGTCGGGGAGCTGTTTTTT. Its translation is CASSGDRERVGELFF.

The V call is TRBV5-1, the J call TRBJ1-1; TRBD1 aligns across 9 bases. The CDR3 length is 18 residues. The J segment lost 7 bases and the V segment lost 0 bases, leaving 16 bases of the junction unmatched. Germline V lookup: CDR1 SGHRS, CDR2 YFSETQ. This CDR3 reads CASSLGHRDRVDFDEAFF. The CDR3, as DNA: TGCGCCAGCAGCTTGGGCCACCGGGACAGGGTAGATTTTGATGAAGCTTTCTTT. Combining the CDR3 with reference TRBV5-1 and TRBJ1-1 gives the whole variable domain KAGVTQTPRYLIKTRGQQVTLSCSPISGHRSVSWYQQTPGQGLQFLFEYFSETQRNKGNFPGRFSGRQFSNSRSEMNVSTLELGDSALYLCASSLGHRDRVDFDEAFFGQGTRLTVV.

The CDR3, as DNA: TGCGCCAGCAGCCACACAGGGGGCGACGGCTACACCTTC. Its translation is CASSHTGGDGYTF. The chain has TRBV4-3 and TRBJ1-2, with 9 positions matching TRBD1. V was clipped by 3 bases and J by 8 bases; unmatched bases: 4. CDR1 is LGHNA and CDR2 is YSLEER in the germline V gene. This CDR3 has 13 amino acids.

The count of this clone is one. Other DNA sequences in this sample translate to the same CDR3. This chain uses TRBV13 with TRBJ1-1; weak D call: TRBD1 (5 bases). Germline CDR1 reads PRHDT; CDR2 reads FYEKMQ (reference sequence). CDR3 length: 15 residues. The V end lost 0 bases, the J end lost 1 base, and 9 bases lay between the germline ends. CDR3 DNA: TGTGCCAGCAGCTTAGGCCCCGGGGGGAACACTGAAGCTTTCTTT. Amino acids: CASSLGPGGNTEAFF.

The V call is TRBV9, the J call TRBJ2-2; 10 bases map to TRBD2. CDR1 and CDR2 (germline): SGDLS, YYNGEE. The CDR3 length is 15 residues. Unmatched junction bases numbered 8, after V lost 4 bases and J lost 8 bases. Here the CDR3 reads CASSPSGGPQGELFF. The CDR3 DNA follows: TGTGCCAGCAGCCCTAGCGGGGGCCCCCAAGGGGAGCTGTTTTTT.

Only one count was recorded for this clone. This chain links TRBV11-2 with TRBJ2-3; 7 bases align to TRBD2. Germline CDR1 reads SGHAT; CDR2 reads FQNNGV. This CDR3 has 15 residues. V was clipped by 3 bases and J by 2 bases; unmatched bases: 5. For the CDR3, the DNA is TGTGCCAGCAGCTTTCGAGCGGGGACCACAGATACGCAGTATTTT. Translated: CASSFRAGTTDTQYF.

This rearrangement joins TRBV19 to TRBJ2-5, with 15 bases matching TRBD2. Germline V CDR1 and CDR2: LNHDA, SQIVND (reference sequence). Losses at the gene ends were 3 bases for V and 5 bases for J; bases not matched to a gene: 7. The CDR3 consists of 17 residues. CDR3 in amino acids: CASSMGWTSGREETQYF. In DNA, the CDR3 is TGTGCCAGTAGTATGGGATGGACTAGCGGGAGGGAGGAGACCCAGTACTTC.

This chain joins TRBV9 and TRBJ2-7, with D perhaps matching TRBD2 (6 bases). The CDR3 extends over 13 amino acids. Germline lookup yields CDR1 SGDLS and CDR2 YYNGEE. V dropped 0 bases and J dropped 5 bases, with 9 bases sitting between them. The CDR3 nucleotides are TGTGCCAGCAGCGTAGTTACGGGGGACGAGCAGTACTTC. Its protein product is CASSVVTGDEQYF.

This chain uses TRBV6-1 with TRBJ2-7; possibly TRBD2 for D (5 bases). The V end was cut by 7 bases, the J end by 3 bases, with 10 bases between. Germline assignment: CDR1 MNHNS and CDR2 SASEGT. The CDR3 sequence is 12 residues long. CDR3 protein: CASNRGYYEQYF. The CDR3 region has the DNA TGTGCCAGCAATCGGGGATACTACGAGCAGTACTTC.

The chain uses TRBV11-2 and TRBJ2-3; D ambiguous. This CDR3 is built from 15 residues. V lost 7 bases and J 0 bases, leaving 14 bases between the germline ends. The germline CDR1 and CDR2 sequences are SGHAT and FQNNGV. CDR3 nucleotide sequence: TGTGCCAGCAACATACCCGGAGTAAGCACAGATACGCAGTATTTT. Protein sequence: CASNIPGVSTDTQYF.

This clone was detected only once. The CDR3 is CASHLWPNQPQHF. In DNA form, the CDR3 reads TGTGCCAGCCATCTGTGGCCCAATCAGCCCCAGCATTTT. The chain joins TRBV6-1 to TRBJ1-5, with D unresolved. The CDR3 is 13 amino acids. V was cut by 8 bases and J by 3 bases, with 11 bases left in between. Germline values: CDR1 MNHNS, CDR2 SASEGT.

This rearrangement joins TRBV5-1 to TRBJ2-2, with 8 nucleotides matching TRBD1. This CDR3 is 15 amino acids long. Germline-derived CDR1 and CDR2 are SGHRS and YFSETQ. Trimming at V came to 7 bases and at J to 6 bases, leaving 11 bases not matched to a gene. The CDR3, as DNA: TGCGCCAGCGCGCCCCTTGCAGGGGGCTCCGGGGAGCTGTTTTTT. This codes for CASAPLAGGSGELFF.

This clone appeared a few times. The chain recombines TRBV9 with TRBJ2-7; the match to TRBD1 covers 7 bases. Germline V CDR1 and CDR2: SGDLS, YYNGEE. J lost 1 base, V lost 4 bases, and 5 bases had no gene match. The CDR3 covers 14 residues. Here the CDR3 DNA reads TGTGCCAGCAGCCCGTGGACAGGTTCCTACGAGCAGTACTTC. Amino acids: CASSPWTGSYEQYF. Variable domain in full (rest from reference TRBV9 and TRBJ2-7): DSGVTQTPKHLITATGQRVTLRCSPRSGDLSVYWYQQSLDQGLQFLIQYYNGEERAKGNILERFSAQQFPDLHSELNLSSLELGDSALYFCASSPWTGSYEQYFGPGTRLTVT.